These 18 T cell receptor beta chains came from one sample sequenced in a study of blood T cell repertoires in COVID-19. Some clones are missing from TCRdb's copy, which holds only in-frame ones; the method was immunoSEQ multiplex PCR. The top ten clones hold 9.5% to 12% of a sample with about 98,000 clones, 81% of them seen once. Sequencing was performed on peripheral blood. The receptors shown here come from a woman aged 80 or older with acute or convalescent COVID-19.

The rearrangement links TRBV6-2 or TRBV6-3 to TRBJ1-2; D is perhaps TRBD1 (6 bases). Germline V CDR1 and CDR2: MNHEY, SVGEGT. Trimming left V 6 bases short and J 4 bases short, with 18 bases between. There are 15 residues in the CDR3. The CDR3 here is CASSPSEGGFYGYTF. CDR3 bases: TGTGCCAGCAGCCCAAGTGAAGGGGGATTCTATGGCTACACCTTC.

This chain joins TRBV11-1 and TRBJ2-1, with D maybe TRBD1 (6 bases). Trimming removed 1 base from V and 6 bases from J, with 10 bases in between. This CDR3 spans 14 amino acids. The germline V gene has CDR1 SGHAT and CDR2 FQDESV (reference sequence). The CDR3 loop reads CASSLDRAGNEQFF. DNA of the CDR3: TGTGCCAGCAGCTTAGACAGGGCTGGCAATGAGCAGTTCTTC.

The chain links TRBV6-2 or TRBV6-3 to TRBJ2-3; 12 bases map to TRBD2. The V gene's germline CDR1 is MNHEY and CDR2 SVGEGT. The CDR3 length is 17 residues. J lost 2 bases, V lost 5 bases, and 8 bases had no gene match. The CDR3 loop is CASSPFRTSGTTDTQYF. The CDR3 bases are TGTGCCAGCAGTCCGTTCCGGACTAGCGGGACCACAGATACGCAGTATTTT.

The chain joins TRBV4-1 to TRBJ1-4, with 9 bases identical to TRBD1. Germline CDR1 and CDR2: MGHRA and YSYEKL. The CDR3 has 17 amino acids. The V and J ends lost 3 bases and 6 bases, in that order; junction bases with no gene match: 11. This CDR3 reads CASSQRATGTGYEKLFF. DNA for the CDR3: TGCGCCAGCAGCCAGAGAGCCACCGGGACAGGGTATGAAAAACTGTTTTTT.

The chain couples TRBV4-3 to TRBJ1-1; D is unclear. The germline V gene encodes CDR1 LGHNA and CDR2 YSLEER. The CDR3 is 17 residues long. The V end lost 0 bases, the J end lost 4 bases, and 18 bases lay between the germline ends. The CDR3 DNA is TGCGCCAGCAGCCAAGATGTGGGCAGGCTCGGAAGCACTGAAGCTTTCTTT. Protein sequence: CASSQDVGRLGSTEAFF.

The V and J genes are TRBV24-1 and TRBJ2-5, with a weak D call TRBD1 (6 bases). Germline V gene data show CDR1 as KGHDR and CDR2 as SFDVKD. This CDR3 has 16 residues. The V and J ends lost 3 bases and 2 bases respectively, with 15 bases between them. DNA of the CDR3: TGTGCCACCAGTGATCGTGCCGCAGGGGTTCAAGAGACCCAGTACTTC. This sequence encodes CATSDRAAGVQETQYF.

This chain links TRBV28 with TRBJ1-2; D gene uncertain. CDR3 length: 16 residues. Germline CDR1 reads MDHEN; CDR2 reads SYDVKM. Trimming pared 6 bases from V and 2 bases from J, leaving 19 bases between. This chain's CDR3 is CASSSLSVALNYGYTF. DNA for the CDR3: TGTGCCAGCAGCTCACTATCGGTAGCGCTCAACTATGGCTACACCTTC.

This chain connects TRBV5-1 to TRBJ1-2; D ambiguous. Germline CDR1 reads SGHRS; CDR2 reads YFSETQ. This CDR3 has 13 residues. V lost 1 base and J lost 6, with 10 bases in between. In DNA form, the CDR3 reads TGCGCCAGCAGCTTGTCGACGGAGAATGGCTACACCTTC. Its protein product is CASSLSTENGYTF.

V usage is TRBV6-5 and J usage is TRBJ1-6, with 7 bases matching TRBD1. V was pared by 4 bases and J by 6 bases, with 3 bases of the junction left unmatched. Germline values: CDR1 MNHEY, CDR2 SVGAGI. CDR3 length: 14 residues. CDR3 sequence (DNA): TGTGCCAGCAGTTTGCGGGACAGTAATTCACCCCTCCACTTT. Its translation is CASSLRDSNSPLHF.

This chain uses TRBV6-5 with TRBJ1-2; the match to TRBD1 covers 9 bases. V gave up 4 bases and J gave up 2 bases; unmatched junction bases: 5. This CDR3 has 15 amino acids. From germline, CDR1 is MNHEY and CDR2 SVGAGI. The CDR3 loop reads CASSSGQGINYGYTF. In DNA form, the CDR3 reads TGTGCCAGCAGTTCTGGACAGGGGATCAACTATGGCTACACCTTC.

J is TRBJ2-2 and V is TRBV5-6; possible D gene TRBD1, 5 bases. The CDR3 consists of 15 residues. Germline CDR1 and CDR2: SGHDT and YYEEEE. Trimming left V 2 bases short and J 3 bases short, with 11 bases between. The CDR3 here is CASSFRQTHTGELFF. The CDR3 DNA reads TGTGCCAGCAGCTTCCGACAGACTCACACCGGGGAGCTGTTTTTT.

J is TRBJ1-1 and V is TRBV2; D possibly corresponds to TRBD1 (6 bases). CDR1 and CDR2 from the germline V gene are SNHLY and FYNNEI. V lost 6 bases and J lost 7, with 9 bases in between. The CDR3 has 11 amino acids. CDR3 bases: TGTGCCAGCAGGGGGGCAGTTGAAGCTTTCTTT. It is translated as CASRGAVEAFF.

The CDR3 loop is CASSPDQARSPLHF. CDR3 DNA: TGTGCCAGCAGCCCCGATCAGGCGCGATCACCCCTCCACTTT. The chain carries TRBV3-1 (or the pseudogene TRBV3-2) and TRBJ1-6; D is unresolved. V was cut by 4 bases and J by 10 bases, with 14 bases left in between. Germline V gives CDR1 LGHDT, CDR2 YNNKEL (reference sequence). The CDR3 runs 14 residues.

This clone was counted between two and nine times. The chain couples TRBV7-2 to TRBJ1-2, with 9 bases that match TRBD1. With V trimmed by 8 bases and J by 7 bases, 17 bases remained unmatched. In germline, CDR1 is SGHTA, CDR2 FQGNSA. This CDR3 is built from 16 residues. CDR3 DNA sequence: TGTGCCAGCCACGCCCAAGGAAAACAGGGGGCTAGTGGCTACACCTTC. This translates into CASHAQGKQGASGYTF.

The CDR3 nucleotides are TGTGCCAGCAGCATACGGGACACCAACACCGGGGAGCTGTTTTTT. Protein: CASSIRDTNTGELFF. This rearrangement joins TRBV7-7 to TRBJ2-2, with a possible D match to TRBD1 (6 bases). The CDR3 spans 15 residues. Germline loops: CDR1 SSHAT, CDR2 FNYEAQ (reference sequence). Trimming left V 5 bases short and J 2 bases short, with 12 bases between. The variable domain in full, with the rest retrieved from reference TRBV7-7 and TRBJ2-2, is GAGVSQSPRYKVTKRGQDVTLRCDPISSHATLYWYQQALGQGPEFLTYFNYEAQPDKSGLPSDRFSAERPEGSISTLTIQRTEQRDSAMYRCASSIRDTNTGELFFGEGSRLTVL.

This clone was counted once. The chain employs TRBV11-2 and TRBJ1-3; 10 nucleotides agree with TRBD1. V gave up 1 base and J gave up 1 base; unmatched junction bases: 4. CDR1 SGHAT and CDR2 FQNNGV come from the germline V gene. The CDR3 sequence is 17 residues long. The CDR3 is CASSLGGQGPSGNTIYF. Here the CDR3 DNA reads TGTGCCAGCAGCTTAGGGGGACAGGGGCCTTCTGGAAACACCATATATTTT.

This clone appeared once. This chain connects TRBV5-1 to TRBJ1-2; possible D gene TRBD1, 5 bases. Germline values: CDR1 SGHRS, CDR2 YFSETQ. CDR3 length: 14 residues. V was cut by 0 bases and J by 1 base, with 7 bases left in between. CDR3 nucleotide sequence: TGCGCCAGCAGCTTGGAGGGGATTAACTATGGCTACACCTTC. Amino acids: CASSLEGINYGYTF.

In this sample, this clone turned up once. The chain uses TRBV11-1 and TRBJ1-2, with D hard to call. V gave up 5 bases and J gave up 2 bases, with 12 bases separating them. Germline lookup yields CDR1 SGHAT and CDR2 FQDESV (reference sequence). The CDR3 is made up of 14 amino acids. CDR3 in DNA: TGTGCCAGCAGCCGTATAGGAGGGAACTATGGCTACACCTTC. It yields the protein CASSRIGGNYGYTF.